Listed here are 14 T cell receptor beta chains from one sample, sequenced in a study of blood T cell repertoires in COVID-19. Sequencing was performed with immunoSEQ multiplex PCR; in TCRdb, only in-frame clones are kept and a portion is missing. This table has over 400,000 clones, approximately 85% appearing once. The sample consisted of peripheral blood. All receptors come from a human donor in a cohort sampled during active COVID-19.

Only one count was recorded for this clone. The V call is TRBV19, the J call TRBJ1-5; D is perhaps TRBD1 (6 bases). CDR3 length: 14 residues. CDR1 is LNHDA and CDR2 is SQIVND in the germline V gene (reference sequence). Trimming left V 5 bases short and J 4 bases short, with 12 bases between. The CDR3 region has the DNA TGTGCCAGTAGTTGGGGGCGCAGGAATCAGCCCCAGCATTTT. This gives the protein CASSWGRRNQPQHF.

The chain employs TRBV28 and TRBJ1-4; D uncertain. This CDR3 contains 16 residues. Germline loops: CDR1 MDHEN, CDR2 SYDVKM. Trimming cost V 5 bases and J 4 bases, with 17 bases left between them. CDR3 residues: CASSTTQFALNEKLFF. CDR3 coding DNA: TGTGCCAGCAGTACGACACAATTTGCGCTTAATGAAAAACTGTTTTTT.

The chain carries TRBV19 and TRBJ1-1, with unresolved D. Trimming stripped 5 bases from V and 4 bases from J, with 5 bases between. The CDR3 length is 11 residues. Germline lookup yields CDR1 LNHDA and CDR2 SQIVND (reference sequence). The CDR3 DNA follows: TGTGCCAGTAGTTTCAGCACTGAAGCTTTCTTT. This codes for CASSFSTEAFF.

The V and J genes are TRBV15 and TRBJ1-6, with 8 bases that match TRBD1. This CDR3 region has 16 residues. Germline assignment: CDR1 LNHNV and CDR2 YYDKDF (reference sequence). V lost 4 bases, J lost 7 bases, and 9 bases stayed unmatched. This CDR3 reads CATSIGQGAGNSPLHF. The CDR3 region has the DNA TGTGCCACCAGCATCGGGCAGGGGGCAGGGAATTCACCCCTCCACTTT.

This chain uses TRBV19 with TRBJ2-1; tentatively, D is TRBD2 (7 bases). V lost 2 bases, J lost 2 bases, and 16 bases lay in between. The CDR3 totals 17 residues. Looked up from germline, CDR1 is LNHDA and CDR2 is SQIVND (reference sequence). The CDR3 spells CASSILGGAGTYNEQFF. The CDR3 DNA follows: TGTGCCAGTAGTATATTAGGGGGAGCGGGGACCTACAATGAGCAGTTCTTC.

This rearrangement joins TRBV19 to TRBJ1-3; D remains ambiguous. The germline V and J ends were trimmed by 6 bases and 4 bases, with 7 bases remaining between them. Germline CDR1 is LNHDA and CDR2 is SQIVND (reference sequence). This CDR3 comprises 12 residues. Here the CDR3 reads CASSGAGNTIYF. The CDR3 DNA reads TGTGCCAGTAGCGGTGCCGGAAACACCATATATTTT.

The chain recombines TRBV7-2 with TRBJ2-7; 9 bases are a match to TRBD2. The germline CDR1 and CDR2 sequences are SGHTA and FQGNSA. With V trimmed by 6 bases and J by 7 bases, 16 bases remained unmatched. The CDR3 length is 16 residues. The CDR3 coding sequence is TGTGCCAGCAGTTCCGAAGGAGTAGCGGGAGTGGGGGAGCAGTACTTC. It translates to CASSSEGVAGVGEQYF.

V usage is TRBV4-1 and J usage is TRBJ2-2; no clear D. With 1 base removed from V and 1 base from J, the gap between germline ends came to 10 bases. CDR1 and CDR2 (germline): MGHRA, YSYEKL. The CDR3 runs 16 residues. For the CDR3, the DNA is TGCGCCAGCAGCCAAGTAGGTGGGCAGAACACCGGGGAGCTGTTTTTT. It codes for CASSQVGGQNTGELFF.

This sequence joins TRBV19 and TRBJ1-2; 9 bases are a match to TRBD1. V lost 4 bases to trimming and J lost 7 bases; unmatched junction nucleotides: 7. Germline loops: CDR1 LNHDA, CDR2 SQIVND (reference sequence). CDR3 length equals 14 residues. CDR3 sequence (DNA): TGTGCCAGTAGTACATTACAGGGGGCACTTGGCTACACCTTC. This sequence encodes CASSTLQGALGYTF.

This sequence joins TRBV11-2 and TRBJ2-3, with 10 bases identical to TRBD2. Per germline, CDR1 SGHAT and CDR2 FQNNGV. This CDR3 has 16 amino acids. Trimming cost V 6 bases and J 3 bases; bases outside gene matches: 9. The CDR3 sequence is CASSTLVAGGTDTQYF. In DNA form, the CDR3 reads TGTGCCAGCAGTACCTTGGTAGCGGGGGGAACAGATACGCAGTATTTT.

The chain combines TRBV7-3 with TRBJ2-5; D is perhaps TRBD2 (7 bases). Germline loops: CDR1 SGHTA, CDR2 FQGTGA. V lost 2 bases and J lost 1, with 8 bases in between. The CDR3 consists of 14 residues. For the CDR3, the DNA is TGTGCCAGCAGCTTAGGGGGGGCCCAAGAGACCCAGTACTTC. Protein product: CASSLGGAQETQYF. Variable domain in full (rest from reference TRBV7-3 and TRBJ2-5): GAGVSQTPSNKVTEKGKYVELRCDPISGHTALYWYRQSLGQGPEFLIYFQGTGAADDSGLPNDRFFAVRPEGSVSTLKIQRTERGDSAVYLCASSLGGAQETQYFGPGTRLLVL.

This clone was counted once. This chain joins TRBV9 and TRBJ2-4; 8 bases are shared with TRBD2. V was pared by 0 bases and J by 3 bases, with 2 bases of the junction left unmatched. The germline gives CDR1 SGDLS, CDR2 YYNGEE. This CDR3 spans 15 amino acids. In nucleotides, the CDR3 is TGTGCCAGCAGCGTAGACGCGGGAGGCAAAAACATTCAGTACTTC. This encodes CASSVDAGGKNIQYF.

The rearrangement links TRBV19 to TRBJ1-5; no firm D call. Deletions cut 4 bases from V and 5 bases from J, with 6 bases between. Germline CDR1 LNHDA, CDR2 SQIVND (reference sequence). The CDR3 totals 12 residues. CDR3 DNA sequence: TGTGCCAGTAGTAGTGGAGATCAGCCCCAGCATTTT. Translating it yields CASSSGDQPQHF.

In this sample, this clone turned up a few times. CDR3 sequence reads: CASSSWAGNEQFF. DNA for the CDR3: TGCGCCAGCAGCTCATGGGCGGGAAATGAGCAGTTCTTC. The genes are TRBV4-1 and TRBJ2-1, with a possible D match to TRBD2 (6 bases). Germline CDR1 is MGHRA and CDR2 is YSYEKL. Trimming cost V 5 bases and J 7 bases, with 12 bases left between them. This CDR3 contains 13 residues.